A single sample is the source of the 6 T cell receptor beta chains below, sequenced in a study of response to subunit inactivated influenza vaccine. From the RT-PCR reads, TCRdb called clonotypes with MiXCR, one entry per CDR3 protein. The sample has about 610,000 distinct CDR3 sequences, 12% to 15% seen once. This specimen was PBMCs from blood, taken approximately 12 days after vaccination. The receptors come from a man in his fifties or sixties who received an inactivated influenza vaccine.

The CDR3, as DNA: TGTGCCAGCACGACAGGATCGCGTCTAGGCTACACCTTC. Translation: CASTTGSRLGYTF. V and J are TRBV12-3 or TRBV12-4 and TRBJ1-2, with D maybe TRBD1 (6 bases). The V end lost 7 bases, the J end lost 8 bases, and 17 bases lay between the germline ends. This CDR3 comprises 13 residues.

This chain uses TRBV12-3 or TRBV12-4 with TRBJ2-7; D is perhaps TRBD1 (5 bases). Trimming stripped 2 bases from V and 4 bases from J, with 15 bases between. The CDR3 sequence is 15 residues long. CDR3 protein: CASSLMVGAKYEQYF. The CDR3 DNA reads as TGTGCCAGCAGTTTAATGGTTGGGGCGAAATACGAGCAGTACTTC.

This clonotype has more than one count but fewer than ten. The chain couples TRBV11-2 to TRBJ2-1, with a tentative D call TRBD2 (5 bases). This CDR3 is 13 amino acids long. V was clipped by 5 bases and J by 4 bases, with 9 bases between them. From germline, CDR1 is SGHAT and CDR2 FQNNGV. CDR3 region: CASSHGIYNEQFF. Written as DNA, the CDR3 is TGTGCCAGCAGCCACGGGATTTACAATGAGCAGTTCTTC.

The chain carries TRBV14 and TRBJ2-2, with D hard to call. CDR3 length: 15 residues. Germline values: CDR1 SGHDN, CDR2 FVKESK. V gave up 1 base and J gave up 1 base, with 7 bases separating them. The CDR3 loop is CASSQAVGNTGELFF. CDR3 in DNA: TGTGCCAGCAGCCAAGCGGTCGGGAACACCGGGGAGCTGTTTTTT.

This clonotype came up a few times. This chain links TRBV27 with TRBJ1-1; 7 nucleotides line up with TRBD1. The CDR3 is made up of 11 amino acids. Germline CDR1 reads MNHEY; CDR2 reads SMNVEV (reference sequence). After removal of 6 bases from V and 8 bases from J, the junction contained 3 bases not matched to a gene. CDR3 nucleotide sequence: TGTGCCAGCAGGACGACAGGGGAAGCTTTCTTT. Its translation is CASRTTGEAFF.

This rearrangement joins TRBV7-9 to TRBJ2-7, with TRBD2 matching over 8 bases. The CDR3 contains 14 residues. The V gene's germline CDR1 is SEHNR and CDR2 FQNEAQ (reference sequence). V shed 1 base and J 6 bases; nucleotides not matched to a gene: 5. This CDR3 reads CASSLEGTSREQYF. The DNA for the CDR3 is TGTGCCAGCAGCTTAGAGGGGACTAGTCGCGAGCAGTACTTC.